This paragraph reports one T cell receptor (beta chain). No antigen is known for it. The data derive from a study of blood T cells in healthy people across ages. Study information: The capture of about one barcoded beta molecule per two T cells was achieved by template switching.

CDR3 length: 15 amino acids. V lost 6 bases, J lost 2 bases, and 19 bases lay in between. Germline CDR1 is DFQATT and CDR2 is SNEGSKA (reference sequence). A second about 7 to 12 cycle PCR used barcoded and J-beta primers. MiXCR, run by TCRdb on the 5' RACE reads, gives a single entry per CDR3 protein. The sample has about 620,000 distinct CDR3 sequences, approximately 21% seen once. Researchers isolated at least 7 million PBMCs per sample. The study, taken as a whole, reports: Without sorted subsets, naive and antigen-experienced compartments could not be conclusively compared. A strong correlation was seen between TCR beta diversity and naive T cell percentage.

The sample taken for sequencing was blood. This rearrangement joins TRBV20-1 to TRBJ2-5; D ambiguous. The source is a man between 70 and 80 years old in good health. CDR3 in DNA: TGCAGTGCACCCCACGTGGGCGGCCTACAAGAGACCCAGTACTTC. This sequence encodes CSAPHVGGLQETQYF.